Listed below are T cell receptor beta chains from one sample, sequenced in a study of neoadjuvant nivolumab and ipilimumab in lung cancer. The assay was immunoSEQ multiplex PCR, and TCRdb's table has in-frame clones only and misses some. Of about 13,000 clones listed, almost 96% are singletons. The starting material was peripheral blood, obtained after neoadjuvant nivolumab, alone or with ipilimumab, at or shortly before surgery. All receptors derive from an adult with non-small cell lung cancer. CDR3s include the opening cysteine and the closing phenylalanine or tryptophan. D genes are given only for firm matches. A clone size is listed for some rows: how often the clone was seen (once, few, many), or a class if it is expanded.

j_call d_call v_call clone_size cdr3_aa cdr3_nt
TRBJ2-5 TRBD2 TRBV28 . CASESGRDLYQETQYF TGTGCCAGCGAGAGCGGGAGGGACTTGTACCAAGAGACCCAGTACTTC
TRBJ2-7 TRBD1 TRBV15 . CAASRVGTGPAEQYF TGTGCCGCCAGCAGAGTGGGGACAGGGCCCGCGGAGCAGTACTTC
TRBJ1-1 TRBD1 TRBV7-9 . CASSRGTDNTEAFF TGTGCCAGCAGCAGGGGGACAGATAACACTGAAGCTTTCTTT
TRBJ2-2 TRBD2 TRBV7-3 . CASTTPGTSGSTGELFF TGTGCCAGCACCACACCCGGGACTAGCGGGAGCACCGGGGAGCTGTTTTTT
TRBJ2-1 . TRBV9 . CASSVAPGAGRGNEQFF TGTGCCAGCAGCGTAGCTCCCGGCGCAGGTCGTGGCAATGAGCAGTTCTTC
TRBJ1-6 . TRBV5-1 . CASSQTYSHGDSPLHF TGCGCCAGCAGCCAAACCTACTCCCACGGGGATTCACCCCTCCACTTT
TRBJ2-5 . TRBV13 . CASSTWDGETQYF TGTGCCAGCAGCACTTGGGACGGAGAGACCCAGTACTTC
TRBJ2-3 . TRBV6-5 . CASSFSDFRDTQYF TGTGCCAGCAGTTTCTCCGACTTTAGGGATACGCAGTATTTT
TRBJ2-7 TRBD2 TRBV27 . CASSLSAFWGEGPLEQYF TGTGCCAGCAGTTTGTCCGCGTTTTGGGGGGAGGGCCCTCTCGAGCAGTACTTC
TRBJ2-3 TRBD2 TRBV4-1 . CASSRRLAGEDTQYF TGCGCCAGCAGCCGAAGACTAGCGGGAGAGGATACGCAGTATTTT
TRBJ1-4 TRBD1 TRBV5-6 . CASSGTGGGDEKLFF TGTGCCAGCAGCGGAACAGGGGGCGGTGACGAAAAACTGTTTTTT
TRBJ2-1 . TRBV11-1 . CASSLVGPYNEQFF TGTGCCAGCAGCTTAGTGGGACCCTACAATGAGCAGTTCTTC
TRBJ1-5 . TRBV2 . CASRTGTTLPQHF TGTGCCAGCAGAACCGGGACGACTCTTCCCCAGCATTTT
TRBJ2-5 TRBD1 TRBV7-2 . CASSLGQEVETQYF TGTGCCAGCAGCCTAGGACAGGAGGTGGAGACCCAGTACTTC
TRBJ2-7 TRBD2 TRBV9 . CASSSGLAGVEQYF TGTGCCAGCAGCTCGGGACTAGCGGGAGTCGAGCAGTACTTC
TRBJ2-1 TRBD2 TRBV4-1 . CASSQALAGAGYNEQFF TGCGCCAGCAGCCAAGCCCTAGCGGGAGCGGGGTACAATGAGCAGTTCTTC
TRBJ2-7 TRBD1 TRBV10-3 . CAIRYGQGAREQYF TGTGCCATCAGATACGGACAGGGGGCGAGGGAGCAGTACTTC
TRBJ2-7 TRBD1 TRBV19 . CASSSGQGGYEQYF TGTGCCAGTAGTTCCGGACAGGGTGGGTACGAGCAGTACTTC
TRBJ2-6 . TRBV19 . CASSSASAGSSSGANVLTF TGTGCCAGTAGTAGCGCCTCGGCAGGGAGTTCCTCTGGGGCCAACGTCCTGACTTTC
TRBJ2-7 . TRBV30 . CAWSLSGAEQYF TGTGCCTGGAGTCTCAGTGGAGCGGAGCAGTACTTC
TRBJ1-1 TRBD1 TRBV7-9 . CASSPRGQGYTEAFF TGTGCCAGCAGCCCGAGGGGACAGGGTTACACTGAAGCTTTCTTT
TRBJ2-3 . TRBV5-4 . CASSFSPETGDTQYF TGTGCCAGCAGCTTCTCCCCCGAAACGGGAGATACGCAGTATTTT
TRBJ2-1 TRBD2 TRBV7-2 . CASSLVPTSGRFEVEQFF TGTGCCAGCAGCTTAGTCCCGACTAGCGGGAGATTTGAGGTTGAGCAGTTCTTC
TRBJ2-1 . TRBV7-2 . CASSLSSQGRGQFF TGTGCCAGCAGCTTGTCCAGTCAGGGTAGGGGGCAGTTCTTC
TRBJ1-5 . TRBV30 . CAWSATNQPQHF TGTGCCTGGAGTGCGACCAATCAGCCCCAGCATTTT
TRBJ2-1 TRBD2 TRBV29-1 once CSGEGSAASSYNEQFF TGCAGCGGGGAGGGTAGCGCTGCTAGCTCCTACAATGAGCAGTTCTTC
TRBJ1-2 . TRBV5-6 . CASSLGTDSNYGYTF TGTGCCAGCAGCCTAGGGACGGACTCTAACTATGGCTACACCTTC
TRBJ1-2 . TRBV7-2 . CASSLKLSGAYGYTF TGTGCCAGCAGCTTAAAACTGTCAGGGGCCTATGGCTACACCTTC
TRBJ2-7 TRBD2 TRBV7-2 once CASSLQPSGSYEQYF TGTGCCAGCAGCTTACAACCTAGCGGCTCCTACGAGCAGTACTTC
TRBJ1-1 TRBD1 TRBV19 . CASSPGQGGRGTEAFF TGTGCCAGTAGCCCGGGACAGGGAGGGCGTGGCACTGAAGCTTTCTTT
TRBJ1-3 . TRBV6-5 once CASSYSIWAAGNTIYF TGTGCCAGCAGTTACTCAATCTGGGCCGCTGGAAACACCATATATTTT
TRBJ2-1 . TRBV11-3 . CASSLSLPLAEQFF TGTGCCAGCAGCTTATCCCTCCCTTTGGCTGAGCAGTTCTTC
TRBJ2-1 . TRBV7-8 . CASSRTHNEQFF TGTGCCAGCAGCAGGACTCACAATGAGCAGTTCTTC
TRBJ2-1 . TRBV4-2 . CASSQDLRGGENNEQFF TGTGCCAGCAGCCAAGATTTACGCGGCGGGGAAAACAATGAGCAGTTCTTC
TRBJ2-7 . TRBV7-6 . CASSLETGLPYEQYF TGTGCCAGCAGCTTAGAGACAGGTCTTCCCTACGAGCAGTACTTC
TRBJ1-2 . TRBV28 . CASSLAFPVGGDNYGYTF TGTGCCAGCAGTTTAGCTTTCCCGGTGGGGGGGGATAACTATGGCTACACCTTC
TRBJ2-7 . TRBV7-8 . CASSLRREKSYEQYF TGTGCCAGCAGCTTACGGAGGGAGAAGTCCTACGAGCAGTACTTC
TRBJ2-7 TRBD2 TRBV6-6 once CASGRGETYEQYF TGTGCCAGCGGACGGGGGGAGACTTACGAGCAGTACTTC
TRBJ2-3 . TRBV5-1 . CASSLGGRGDTQYF TGCGCCAGCAGCTTGGGGGGGCGCGGAGATACGCAGTATTTT
TRBJ1-2 . TRBV5-4 . CASSFVGQNYGYTF TGTGCCAGCAGCTTTGTTGGCCAGAACTATGGCTACACCTTC
TRBJ2-3 . TRBV30 . CAWSRFVGSTDTQYF TGTGCCTGGAGCCGGTTCGTGGGAAGCACAGATACGCAGTATTTT
TRBJ1-5 . TRBV7-2 . CASSLQGDYNQPQHF TGTGCCAGCAGCTTGCAAGGGGACTACAATCAGCCCCAGCATTTT
TRBJ2-1 TRBD2 TRBV27 once CASSPRVAGGYNEQFF TGTGCCAGCAGTCCCCGAGTAGCGGGAGGGTACAATGAGCAGTTCTTC
TRBJ1-4 . TRBV7-9 . CASVRGEREKLFF TGTGCCAGCGTTCGAGGCGAACGGGAAAAACTGTTTTTT
TRBJ2-1 . TRBV6-4 . CASSDFSETRSYNEQFF TGTGCCAGCAGTGACTTTAGCGAAACCCGCTCCTACAATGAGCAGTTCTTC
TRBJ2-2 TRBD2 TRBV5-1 . CASSHGTSGRPNTGELFF TGCGCCAGCAGCCACGGGACTAGCGGGAGGCCGAACACCGGGGAGCTGTTTTTT
TRBJ2-3 . TRBV6-1 . CASSEDLGSTDTQYF TGTGCCAGCAGTGAAGACCTCGGAAGCACAGATACGCAGTATTTT
TRBJ1-5 . TRBV5-5 . CASSLGRAGGQPQHF TGTGCCAGCAGCTTGGGGCGGGCCGGGGGTCAGCCCCAGCATTTT
TRBJ2-3 TRBD1 TRBV5-1 . CASKFLTGSTDTQYF TGCGCCAGCAAGTTTCTGACAGGGTCCACAGATACGCAGTATTTT
TRBJ2-7 . TRBV7-8 . CASSRTTGMGYEQYF TGTGCCAGCAGCCGAACGACCGGGATGGGCTACGAGCAGTACTTC
TRBJ2-7 . TRBV6-5 . CASRGGRGHSYEQYF TGTGCCAGCCGCGGGGGGAGGGGGCACTCCTACGAGCAGTACTTC
TRBJ2-7 TRBD2 TRBV11-2 . CATRGGQIYEQYF TGTGCCACCCGGGGGGGCCAAATCTACGAGCAGTACTTC
TRBJ2-5 TRBD2 TRBV4-1 . CASSPGTSGSLWETQYF TGCGCCAGCAGCCCCGGGACTAGCGGGAGCCTATGGGAGACCCAGTACTTC
TRBJ2-4 TRBD2 TRBV7-6 once CASSTGTSGNMNIQYF TGTGCCAGCAGCACCGGGACTAGCGGGAATATGAACATTCAGTACTTC